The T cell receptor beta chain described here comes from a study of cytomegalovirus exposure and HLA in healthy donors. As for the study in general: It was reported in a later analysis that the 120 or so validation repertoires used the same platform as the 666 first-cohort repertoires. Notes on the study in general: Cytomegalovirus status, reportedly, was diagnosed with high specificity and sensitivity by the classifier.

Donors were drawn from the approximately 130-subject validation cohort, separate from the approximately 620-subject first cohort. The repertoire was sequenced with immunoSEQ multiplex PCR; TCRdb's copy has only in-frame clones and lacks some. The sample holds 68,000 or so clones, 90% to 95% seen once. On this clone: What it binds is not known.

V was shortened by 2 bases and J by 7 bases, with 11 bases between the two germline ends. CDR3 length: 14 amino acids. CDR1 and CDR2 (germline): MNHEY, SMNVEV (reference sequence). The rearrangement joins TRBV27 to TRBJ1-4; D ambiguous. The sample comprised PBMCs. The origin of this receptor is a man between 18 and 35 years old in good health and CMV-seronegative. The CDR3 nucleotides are TGTGCCAGCAGTTTAGAGATCTCCGGTGAAAAACTGTTTTTT. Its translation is CASSLEISGEKLFF.